This section outlines one T cell receptor (beta chain) sequence together with its context. Its antigen remains unidentified. At one end, the junction sequence differs from germline, possibly due to a read error. The CDR3 sequence is 13 residues long. Per the germline V gene, CDR1 is SGHTA and CDR2 is FQGNSA. The entry originates in a study of vaccination and CD4 T cells after COVID-19. Treatment reported: roughly ten-day PBMC culture with coronavirus spike peptide pools or control peptides (ViraFEST assay). Study results and caveats: Convalescent patients had a median roughly 85% of post-vaccine SARS-CoV-2-reactive clones that were detected only after vaccination, not before it.

An Oncomine TCR Beta short-read assay was used to sequence the DNA from cultured CD4+ T cells. One entry per CDR3 protein results from TCRdb running MiXCR on the PCR reads. Among approximately 26,000 distinct CDR3 sequences listed, around 65% were seen once. The sequenced material came from CD4+ T cells from blood, cultured in vitro. The sequence was collected from a human donor who had recovered from COVID-19. The chain has TRBV7-2 and TRBJ1-2; tentative D call: TRBD1 (6 bases). CDR3 protein: CASSLALQGPSAF. The CDR3 DNA sequence: TGTGCCAGCAGCTTAGCCCTACAGGGTCCATCGGCCTTC.